A selection of T cell receptor beta chains follows, all from one sample in a study of tissue T cells after allogeneic stem cell transplantation. Profiling relied on immunoSEQ multiplex PCR, and the TCRdb table lists in-frame clones only, not all of them. The table lists some 10,000 clones, over 60% of them singletons. The specimen was tissue from the stomach, collected at autopsy. The receptors stem from a male donor at least 60 years old with lung cancer. CDR3s include the opening cysteine and the closing phenylalanine or tryptophan. The order of the fields is D gene, clone size, V gene, J gene, CDR3 DNA, CDR3 protein. A D gene is named only where the DNA matches it firmly. Clone size is given for some rows only: seen once, a few or many times, or a class if the clone is expanded.

NA	few	TRBV7-9	TRBJ2-7	TGTGCCAGCAGCTTAGCGAGGGGCCACGTCGGGGAGCAGTACTTC	CASSLARGHVGEQYF
TRBD2	NA	TRBV27	TRBJ2-1	TGTGCCAGCAGTTCTTTGGGGACTACAAAGAATGAGCAGTTCTTC	CASSSLGTTKNEQFF
NA	NA	TRBV30	TRBJ1-4	TGTGCCTGGAGTGTACGGGAGGAAGGGGCACTGTTTTTT	CAWSVREEGALFF
NA	NA	TRBV6-1	TRBJ1-2	TGTGCCAGCAGTGAGACGGGACAAGGGAGGGGTGGCTACACCTTC	CASSETGQGRGGYTF
NA	NA	TRBV25-1	TRBJ1-1	TGTGCCAGCATCGGGATGAACACTGAAGCTTTCTTT	CASIGMNTEAFF
TRBD2	once	TRBV9	TRBJ2-3	TGTGCCAGCAGCGTTACTAGCGGGATCACAGATACGCAGTATTTT	CASSVTSGITDTQYF
NA	NA	TRBV28	TRBJ1-1	TGTGCCAGCAGTGCCCGGACAGACGAGAGAAGCACTGAAGCTTTCTTT	CASSARTDERSTEAFF
NA	NA	TRBV5-6	TRBJ2-1	TGTGCCAGCAGCTCGATCCAGGGCAGCTCCTACAATGAGCAGTTCTTC	CASSSIQGSSYNEQFF
NA	NA	TRBV5-6	TRBJ1-1	TGTGCCAGCAGCTTACGCGGAACTGAGGCTTTCTTT	CASSLRGTEAFF
TRBD1	NA	TRBV7-8	TRBJ1-2	TGTGCCAGCAGCCACGACAGGGGGCTTGGCTATGGCTACACCTTC	CASSHDRGLGYGYTF
TRBD2	few	TRBV7-9	TRBJ2-2	TGTGCCAGCAGCCCGCTAGCGGGAGGAGGCACCGGGGAGCTGTTTTTT	CASSPLAGGGTGELFF
NA	NA	TRBV15	TRBJ2-5	TGTGCCACCAGCAGAGATAGGCCGGTGAGGGGAGAGACCCAGTACTTC	CATSRDRPVRGETQYF
NA	NA	TRBV27	TRBJ2-1	TGTGCCAGCAGTCTACAACGGGGCGGGTTTGATGAGCAGTTCTTC	CASSLQRGGFDEQFF
NA	NA	TRBV10-2	TRBJ1-1	TGCGCCAGCATGGGCCACCTCGAGTTGCAAGCTTTCTTT	CASMGHLELQAFF
NA	NA	TRBV28	TRBJ1-3	TGTGCCAGCAGGCTGGGGCTTGGAAACACCATATATTTT	CASRLGLGNTIYF
NA	few	TRBV6-2/TRBV6-3	TRBJ2-1	TGTGCCAGCAGTTATGACCACTACAATGAGCAGTTCTTC	CASSYDHYNEQFF
NA	few	TRBV11-2	TRBJ2-7	TGTGCCAGCAGCTTAGATAAAGGAGGACGGTACGAGCAGTACTTC	CASSLDKGGRYEQYF
TRBD1	few	TRBV29-1	TRBJ2-7	TGCAGCGTCTCCTGGGACAGAAAGTACGAGCAGTACTTC	CSVSWDRKYEQYF
NA	NA	TRBV4-3	TRBJ1-2	TGCGCCAGCAGCCAAGCGCCGGGGGGAGACTATGGCTACACCTTC	CASSQAPGGDYGYTF
NA	NA	TRBV7-7	TRBJ2-2	TGTGCCAGCAGCGGCGCCGAGGCCGGGGAGCTGTTTTTT	CASSGAEAGELFF
TRBD2	NA	TRBV28	TRBJ2-7	TGTGCCAGCAGTTCCGGGACTAGCGGAGCCCAGCGGCAGTACTTC	CASSSGTSGAQRQYF
NA	few	TRBV12-3/TRBV12-4	TRBJ1-2	TGTGCCAGCAGTTTAGTCCGTGGCTACACCTTC	CASSLVRGYTF
NA	once	TRBV21-1	TRBJ1-5	TGTGCCAGCAGCAAAGGAGGGCGGACTCCCAGTCAGCCCCAGCATTTT	CASSKGGRTPSQPQHF
NA	NA	TRBV12-3/TRBV12-4	TRBJ2-3	TGTGCCAGCAGTTCCCTGGAGTCCACGCAGTATTTT	CASSSLESTQYF
NA	few	TRBV20-1	TRBJ2-7	TGCAGTGCTCGAGGGGGGATAGAGCAGTACTTC	CSARGGIEQYF
NA	few	TRBV4-3	TRBJ1-3	TGCGCCAGCAGCCAAAACCCCAGGACTGGAAACACCATATATTTT	CASSQNPRTGNTIYF
TRBD1	NA	TRBV6-2/TRBV6-3	TRBJ1-1	TGTGCCAGCAGCGACAGGGGGCGCGGGAACACTGAAGCTTTCTTT	CASSDRGRGNTEAFF
TRBD1	NA	TRBV6-5	TRBJ1-2	TGTGCCAGCAGCGGGGACAGGGCTTATGGCTACACCTTC	CASSGDRAYGYTF
TRBD1	NA	TRBV15	TRBJ1-2	TGTGCCACCAGCAACAGGGGGGGCTACACCTTC	CATSNRGGYTF
TRBD1	NA	TRBV28	TRBJ1-5	TGTGCCAGCAGTTTATTCACCTCTTTCCGGGACAGGAAGAATCAGCCCCAGCATTTT	CASSLFTSFRDRKNQPQHF
NA	NA	TRBV12-3/TRBV12-4	TRBJ1-1	TGTGCCAGCAGTCCCGACGGTGAAGCTTTCTTT	CASSPDGEAFF
NA	NA	TRBV6-5	TRBJ1-2	TGTGCCAGCAGTTACTGGGAGGGTGGCTACACCTTC	CASSYWEGGYTF
TRBD2	NA	TRBV19	TRBJ2-7	TGTGCCAGTAGTTCCTCGGGGACTAGCGGGCCGGGGGAGTACTTC	CASSSSGTSGPGEYF
NA	NA	TRBV19	TRBJ1-5	TGTGCCAGTAGTACAACAGGGAATAGCAATCAGCCCCAGCATTTT	CASSTTGNSNQPQHF
NA	NA	TRBV7-2	TRBJ2-7	TGTGCCAGCAGCTTACCCAGCGGGCTCTCCTACGAGCAGTACTTC	CASSLPSGLSYEQYF
NA	NA	TRBV6-5	TRBJ1-1	TGTGCCAGCAGTTACTCGAGCAGGGTGACCACTGAAGCTTTCTTT	CASSYSSRVTTEAFF
NA	NA	TRBV9	TRBJ2-2	TGTGCCAGCAGCGGCAAACTCGGGGAGCTGTTTTTT	CASSGKLGELFF
NA	NA	TRBV7-2	TRBJ2-2	TGTGCCAGCAGCTCTAACACGGTAACCGGGGAGCTGTTTTTT	CASSSNTVTGELFF
NA	NA	TRBV9	TRBJ1-3	TGTGCCAGCAGCGTAGGGCCCTTAATCCCTGGAAACACCATATATTTT	CASSVGPLIPGNTIYF
NA	NA	TRBV11-2	TRBJ2-2	TGTGCCAGCAGTATCGACAGAAACACCGGGGAGCTGTTTTTT	CASSIDRNTGELFF
NA	NA	TRBV7-9	TRBJ2-4	TGTGCCAGCAGCTTCGGGCCGCGAAACATTCAGTACTTC	CASSFGPRNIQYF
NA	NA	TRBV9	TRBJ2-3	TGTGCCAGCAGCGTAGGAGTCGACAGCACAGATACGCAGTATTTT	CASSVGVDSTDTQYF
NA	NA	TRBV24-1	TRBJ1-3	TGTGCCACCCTAGTGACAAGTAGAAACACCATATATTTT	CATLVTSRNTIYF
TRBD1	NA	TRBV5-4	TRBJ2-7	TGTGCCAGCAGCTTGGACAGGGGGCAGGTCGAGCAGTACTTC	CASSLDRGQVEQYF
NA	NA	TRBV11-3	TRBJ1-1	TGTGCCAGCAGCTTAGATCGCCAGGACCAGAACACTGAAGCTTTCTTT	CASSLDRQDQNTEAFF
TRBD1	NA	TRBV30	TRBJ2-7	TGTGCCTGGAGTCCAGGACAGGACTACGAGCAGTACTTC	CAWSPGQDYEQYF
TRBD1	medium-sized	TRBV7-2	TRBJ1-5	TGTGCCAGCAGCACCAGGACAGGGGTATTTCAGCCCCAGCATTTT	CASSTRTGVFQPQHF
NA	NA	TRBV9	TRBJ1-3	TGTGCCAGCAGCGTAGTAGGCAGTGGAAACACCATATATTTT	CASSVVGSGNTIYF
TRBD1	few	TRBV6-5	TRBJ1-1	TGTGCCAGCAGGGGACAGGGGGCGATGGGCACTGAAGCTTTCTTT	CASRGQGAMGTEAFF